The 20 T cell receptor beta chains in this list originate from one sample, sequenced in a study of Ad26.COV2.S vaccination and SARS-CoV-2 variants. Profiling relied on immunoSEQ multiplex PCR, and the TCRdb table lists in-frame clones only, not all of them. The top ten hold about 11% of the sample, which has 300,000 to 400,000 clones, 86% seen once. Described treatment: some 20 received Ad26.COV2.S at low or high dose, single or two shots; a few received placebo; per-sample allocation not given. Following the first vaccine or placebo injection, samples were taken on day 63. The sample in question was peripheral blood, obtained in a trial of Ad26.COV2.S vaccine versus placebo. The receptors were gathered from a person aged 18-60 years who received the Ad26.COV2.S COVID-19 vaccine or a placebo.

The chain is built from TRBV10-3 and TRBJ2-7, with 7 bases lining up with TRBD1. After removal of 6 bases from V and 2 bases from J, the junction contained 1 base not matched to a gene. The germline V gene has CDR1 ENHRY and CDR2 SYGVKD. The CDR3 contains 12 residues. This CDR3 is CAIRGQPYEQYF. CDR3 in DNA: TGTGCCATCAGGGGACAGCCCTACGAGCAGTACTTC.

The rearrangement links TRBV28 to TRBJ2-5; 13 nucleotides match TRBD2. V shed 9 bases and J 7 bases; nucleotides not matched to a gene: 8. The germline gives CDR1 MDHEN, CDR2 SYDVKM. This CDR3 is 14 amino acids long. The CDR3 reads CASRLAGGRVTQYF. As DNA, the CDR3 is TGTGCCAGTAGACTAGCGGGGGGTCGGGTGACCCAGTACTTC.

The V call is TRBV5-4, the J call TRBJ2-5; no clear D. CDR3 size: 12 residues. V shed 4 bases and J shed 1 base, with 5 bases lying between them. The germline V gene encodes CDR1 SGHNT and CDR2 YYREEE (reference sequence). CDR3 sequence: CASSLLQETQYF. The CDR3 nucleotides read TGTGCCAGCAGCCTGCTCCAAGAGACCCAGTACTTC. Complete variable domain (other parts from reference TRBV5-4 and TRBJ2-5): ETGVTQSPTHLIKTRGQQVTLRCSSQSGHNTVSWYQQALGQGPQFIFQYYREEENGRGNFPPRFSGLQFPNYSSELNVNALELDDSALYLCASSLLQETQYFGPGTRLLVL.

The chain joins TRBV13 to TRBJ2-1, with 7 positions matching TRBD2. The CDR3 sequence is 16 residues long. Trimming at V came to 5 bases and at J to 7 bases, leaving 14 bases not matched to a gene. From germline, CDR1 is PRHDT and CDR2 FYEKMQ (reference sequence). The CDR3 reads CASSLSPAGVINEQFF. The CDR3 bases are TGTGCCAGCAGCCTTAGCCCGGCGGGAGTGATAAATGAGCAGTTCTTC. Combining the CDR3 with reference TRBV13 and TRBJ2-1 gives the whole variable domain AAGVIQSPRHLIKEKRETATLKCYPIPRHDTVYWYQQGPGQDPQFLISFYEKMQSDKGSIPDRFSAQQFSDYHSELNMSSLELGDSALYFCASSLSPAGVINEQFFGPGTRLTVL.

The DNA of the CDR3 is TGCGCCAGCAGCCAAGAGGGACAAATAATGGTGCAGTACTTC. It yields the protein CASSQEGQIMVQYF. This sequence joins TRBV4-1 and TRBJ2-7; D may be TRBD1 (6 bases). CDR1 MGHRA and CDR2 YSYEKL come from the germline V gene. The CDR3 covers 14 residues. Between the trimmed V and J ends, which lost 0 bases and 9 bases, there was a span of 15 bases.

The V call is TRBV19, the J call TRBJ2-2; D gene unclear. V lost 3 bases, J lost 1 base, and 6 bases lay in between. The CDR3 has 14 residues. The germline V gene has CDR1 LNHDA and CDR2 SQIVND (reference sequence). DNA of the CDR3: TGTGCCAGTAGTATGGGCCTGAACACCGGGGAGCTGTTTTTT. Protein sequence: CASSMGLNTGELFF.

The chain has TRBV6-6 and TRBJ2-1; 11 bases line up with TRBD1. The CDR3 is made up of 15 amino acids. CDR1 and CDR2 (germline): MNHNY, SVGAGI (reference sequence). The J segment lost 8 bases and the V segment lost 5 bases, leaving 8 bases of the junction unmatched. In DNA, the CDR3 is TGTGCCAGCAGTACCGGGACAGGGGGTAACGATGAGCAGTTCTTC. Translation gives CASSTGTGGNDEQFF.

The J gene is TRBJ2-2, the V gene TRBV25-1; the match to TRBD1 covers 9 bases. With V trimmed by 5 bases and J by 6 bases, 1 base remained unmatched. Looked up from germline, CDR1 is MGHDK and CDR2 is SYGVNS. The CDR3 totals 13 residues. CDR3 region: CASSRQGAGELFF. The CDR3 region has the DNA TGTGCCAGCAGTAGACAGGGGGCCGGGGAGCTGTTTTTT.

This clone was detected only once. The gene calls are TRBV11-2 and TRBJ2-2; D gene unclear. CDR1 SGHAT and CDR2 FQNNGV come from the germline V gene. V lost 7 bases, J lost 6 bases, and 9 bases lay in between. The CDR3 has 12 amino acids. The DNA for the CDR3 is TGTGCCAGCACTCCCGGTTCCGGGGAGCTGTTTTTT. Protein sequence: CASTPGSGELFF.

The chain links TRBV15 to TRBJ1-1; the D is unclear. The CDR3 sequence is 13 residues long. V lost 11 bases and J 0 bases, leaving 13 bases between the germline ends. The V gene's germline CDR1 is LNHNV and CDR2 YYDKDF (reference sequence). DNA for the CDR3: TGTGCCTCTTCCGTCGGAGTGAACACTGAAGCTTTCTTT. Its protein is CASSVGVNTEAFF.

The chain is built from TRBV7-2 and TRBJ1-1, with D tentatively TRBD1 (5 bases). In germline, CDR1 is SGHTA, CDR2 FQGNSA. The CDR3 runs to 16 residues. Trimming stripped 5 bases from V and 4 bases from J, with 20 bases between. The CDR3 sequence is CASSPGWGIYRTEAFF. In nucleotides, the CDR3 is TGTGCCAGCAGCCCAGGTTGGGGGATTTATCGCACTGAAGCTTTCTTT. The full variable domain, rest sourced from reference TRBV7-2 and TRBJ1-1, is GAGVSQSPSNKVTEKGKDVELRCDPISGHTALYWYRQSLGQGLEFLIYFQGNSAPDKSGLPSDRFSAERTGGSVSTLTIQRTQQEDSAVYLCASSPGWGIYRTEAFFGQGTRLTVV.

This chain links TRBV28 with TRBJ1-1; D is unresolved. V was cut by 5 bases and J by 0 bases, with 4 bases left in between. The CDR3 is 12 residues long. Germline V lookup: CDR1 MDHEN, CDR2 SYDVKM. The CDR3 reads CASSRMNTEAFF. The CDR3 DNA follows: TGTGCCAGCAGTCGCATGAACACTGAAGCTTTCTTT.

The rearrangement uses TRBV7-2 and TRBJ2-2; the D gene is possibly TRBD1 (5 bases). Trimming cost V 5 bases and J 0 bases, with 10 bases left between them. CDR1 is SGHTA and CDR2 is FQGNSA in the germline V gene. The CDR3 has 15 amino acids. The CDR3 reads CASSIGHTNTGELFF. In nucleotides, the CDR3 is TGTGCCAGCAGCATCGGACACACGAACACCGGGGAGCTGTTTTTT. Full variable domain (rest looked up from reference TRBV7-2 and TRBJ2-2): GAGVSQSPSNKVTEKGKDVELRCDPISGHTALYWYRQSLGQGLEFLIYFQGNSAPDKSGLPSDRFSAERTGGSVSTLTIQRTQQEDSAVYLCASSIGHTNTGELFFGEGSRLTVL.

The chain recombines TRBV5-1 with TRBJ2-2, with 8 bases that match TRBD2. V lost 0 bases to trimming and J lost 2 bases; unmatched junction nucleotides: 18. Germline-derived CDR1 and CDR2 are SGHRS and YFSETQ. The CDR3 totals 21 residues. In DNA, the CDR3 is TGCGCCAGCAGCTTGGCCGGGGGGGTGTCTTTACCGACAGGCAACACCGGGGAGCTGTTTTTT. Translation gives CASSLAGGVSLPTGNTGELFF.

The chain couples TRBV7-9 to TRBJ2-3; D not certain. The V gene's germline CDR1 is SEHNR and CDR2 FQNEAQ (reference sequence). V lost 2 bases and J 5 bases, leaving 5 bases between the germline ends. CDR3 length: 12 amino acids. In DNA form, the CDR3 reads TGTGCCAGCAGCTTATCGGGAGATACGCAGTATTTT. As protein: CASSLSGDTQYF.

In nucleotides, the CDR3 is TGCGCCAGCAGCCCGACAGGGGGCTATGGCTACACCTTC. This translates into CASSPTGGYGYTF. The V and J genes are TRBV4-1 and TRBJ1-2; 9 bases are shared with TRBD1. The CDR3 loop spans 13 amino acids. The V and J ends lost 4 bases and 4 bases, in that order; junction bases with no gene match: 1. Germline V lookup: CDR1 MGHRA, CDR2 YSYEKL.

This sequence joins TRBV9 and TRBJ2-7, with TRBD1 matching over 11 bases. V was pared by 3 bases and J by 3 bases, with 2 bases of the junction left unmatched. CDR1 is SGDLS, CDR2 YYNGEE, per germline. The CDR3 has 14 amino acids. The CDR3 DNA reads TGTGCCAGCAGCGGGGGACAGGGGGTCTACGAGCAGTACTTC. Its protein product is CASSGGQGVYEQYF.

The V and J genes are TRBV7-2 and TRBJ2-1; TRBD2 matches at 9 bases. This CDR3 contains 13 residues. In germline, CDR1 is SGHTA, CDR2 FQGNSA. V dropped 0 bases and J dropped 13; count of bases not matched to a gene: 4. DNA of the CDR3: TGTGCCAGCAGCTTAGCGCTGACTAGCGGACAGTTCTTC. Translation: CASSLALTSGQFF.

The CDR3 loop reads CASSPGTSGWYSYNEQFF. Written as DNA, the CDR3 is TGTGCCAGCAGTCCCGGGACTAGCGGGTGGTACTCCTACAATGAGCAGTTCTTC. This chain joins TRBV6-2 or TRBV6-3 and TRBJ2-1; 12 bases map to TRBD2. The CDR3 loop spans 18 amino acids. The ends lost 5 bases at V and 0 bases at J; junction bases unmatched: 8. Looked up from germline, CDR1 is MNHEY and CDR2 is SVGEGT.

The chain recombines TRBV4-1 with TRBJ2-7; the D gene is possibly TRBD1 (5 bases). The V end lost 1 base, the J end lost 3 bases, and 13 bases lay between the germline ends. This CDR3 contains 15 residues. CDR1 and CDR2 from the germline V gene are MGHRA and YSYEKL. This CDR3 is CASSQGLGHSYEQYF. In DNA form, the CDR3 reads TGCGCCAGCAGCCAAGGCCTCGGACACAGCTACGAGCAGTACTTC.